The rows below give T cell receptor beta chains drawn from one sample of a study of technical replicates of blood from a few donors. Only in-frame clones appear in the TCRdb table, and some are missing; sequencing was by immunoSEQ multiplex PCR. The data hold 50,000 to 65,000 clones, with 80% to 95% observed a single time. The sequenced material came from PBMCs. The source of these receptors is a human donor in good health. Some clones in this sample may be carry-over from other donors' samples. The CDR3 runs from the conserved cysteine through the conserved F or W. D genes are given only for firm matches. Size tells how often a clone was seen (once, few, many) or the class of an expanded clone, and some rows leave it out.

V gene: TRBV2; clone size: -; D gene: TRBD1; J gene: TRBJ1-2; CDR3 protein: CASSEGRTGGGGYTF; CDR3 DNA: TGTGCCAGCAGTGAAGGGAGGACAGGGGGCGGGGGCTACACCTTC
V gene: TRBV11-3; clone size: -; D gene: -; J gene: TRBJ1-1; CDR3 protein: CASSPGNFRDTEAFF; CDR3 DNA: TGTGCCAGCAGCCCCGGAAATTTTCGGGACACTGAAGCTTTCTTT
V gene: TRBV4-1; clone size: -; D gene: -; J gene: TRBJ1-1; CDR3 protein: CASSPLGQKDEAFF; CDR3 DNA: TGCGCCAGCAGCCCCCTCGGACAGAAGGATGAAGCTTTCTTT
V gene: TRBV4-3; clone size: -; D gene: TRBD2; J gene: TRBJ2-3; CDR3 protein: CASSQERTRGVDTQYF; CDR3 DNA: TGCGCCAGCAGCCAAGAGAGGACCCGGGGGGTAGATACGCAGTATTTT
V gene: TRBV29-1; clone size: -; D gene: TRBD2; J gene: TRBJ2-1; CDR3 protein: CSVGGGLRGEQFF; CDR3 DNA: TGCAGCGTTGGGGGCGGCTTGCGGGGGGAGCAGTTCTTC
V gene: TRBV9; clone size: -; D gene: TRBD2; J gene: TRBJ2-1; CDR3 protein: CASSPRVAGGHEQFF; CDR3 DNA: TGTGCCAGCAGCCCCCGTGTAGCGGGGGGGCACGAGCAGTTCTTC
V gene: TRBV11-2; clone size: -; D gene: TRBD2; J gene: TRBJ2-7; CDR3 protein: CASSLGLAGLAEQYF; CDR3 DNA: TGTGCCAGCAGCTTAGGACTAGCGGGACTGGCCGAGCAGTACTTC
V gene: TRBV7-2; clone size: -; D gene: -; J gene: TRBJ1-5; CDR3 protein: CASSSRGGNQPQHF; CDR3 DNA: TGTGCCAGCAGCTCGCGGGGGGGCAATCAGCCCCAGCATTTT
V gene: TRBV13; clone size: -; D gene: -; J gene: TRBJ1-2; CDR3 protein: CASSILDRSYGYTF; CDR3 DNA: TGTGCCAGCAGCATACTAGACCGGAGCTATGGCTACACCTTC
V gene: TRBV5-5; clone size: -; D gene: TRBD1; J gene: TRBJ1-2; CDR3 protein: CASSSHQQGADGYTF; CDR3 DNA: TGTGCCAGCAGCTCCCACCAGCAGGGGGCGGATGGCTACACCTTC
V gene: TRBV6-5; clone size: -; D gene: -; J gene: TRBJ2-7; CDR3 protein: CASRLTSVAEQYF; CDR3 DNA: TGTGCCAGCAGGCTAACTTCTGTAGCCGAGCAGTACTTC
V gene: TRBV5-4; clone size: -; D gene: TRBD2; J gene: TRBJ2-5; CDR3 protein: CASSRGGETQYF; CDR3 DNA: TGTGCCAGCAGCCGGGGGGGGGAGACCCAGTACTTC
V gene: TRBV7-3; clone size: -; D gene: -; J gene: TRBJ2-3; CDR3 protein: CASSPTRSDTQYF; CDR3 DNA: TGTGCCAGCAGCCCGACTCGATCAGATACGCAGTATTTT
V gene: TRBV27; clone size: -; D gene: -; J gene: TRBJ2-7; CDR3 protein: CASSLSSYHEQYF; CDR3 DNA: TGTGCCAGCAGTTTGAGTAGCTACCACGAGCAGTACTTC
V gene: TRBV19; clone size: once; D gene: -; J gene: TRBJ2-3; CDR3 protein: CASGQMGDTQYF; CDR3 DNA: TGTGCCAGTGGTCAGATGGGCGATACGCAGTATTTT
V gene: TRBV7-9; clone size: -; D gene: TRBD2; J gene: TRBJ2-7; CDR3 protein: CASSLAAGAGYEQYF; CDR3 DNA: TGTGCCAGCAGCTTAGCGGCGGGAGCCGGGTACGAGCAGTACTTC
V gene: TRBV12-1; clone size: -; D gene: -; J gene: TRBJ1-2; CDR3 protein: CASSEAGRYGYTF; CDR3 DNA: TGTGCCAGCTCCGAAGCAGGGAGGTATGGCTACACCTTC
V gene: TRBV29-1; clone size: -; D gene: -; J gene: TRBJ2-7; CDR3 protein: CSVPTTGNEQYF; CDR3 DNA: TGCAGCGTTCCAACAACAGGGAACGAGCAGTACTTC
V gene: TRBV20-1; clone size: -; D gene: -; J gene: TRBJ1-6; CDR3 protein: CSASSRRQLHF; CDR3 DNA: TGCAGTGCTAGTTCGCGGCGCCAGCTCCACTTT
V gene: TRBV9; clone size: -; D gene: TRBD1; J gene: TRBJ2-6; CDR3 protein: CASSPGTGGPSGANVLTF; CDR3 DNA: TGTGCCAGCAGCCCGGGGACAGGGGGCCCCTCTGGGGCCAACGTCCTGACTTTC
V gene: TRBV18; clone size: -; D gene: -; J gene: TRBJ2-7; CDR3 protein: CASSPQGGHEQYF; CDR3 DNA: TGTGCCAGCTCACCCCAGGGGGGACACGAGCAGTACTTC
V gene: TRBV15; clone size: -; D gene: -; J gene: TRBJ2-1; CDR3 protein: CATSRDSGSRFGQFF; CDR3 DNA: TGTGCCACCAGCAGAGATTCGGGGTCCCGCTTCGGGCAGTTCTTC
V gene: TRBV6-5; clone size: -; D gene: -; J gene: TRBJ1-2; CDR3 protein: CASSYFSAAAGYTF; CDR3 DNA: TGTGCCAGCAGTTACTTCTCCGCGGCGGCTGGCTACACCTTC
V gene: TRBV7-8; clone size: -; D gene: TRBD2; J gene: TRBJ2-3; CDR3 protein: CASSLDPVGRGSSTDTQYF; CDR3 DNA: TGTGCCAGCAGCTTAGATCCCGTCGGGAGGGGTAGTTCGACAGATACGCAGTATTTT
V gene: TRBV27; clone size: -; D gene: -; J gene: TRBJ1-2; CDR3 protein: CASSLRGEGGYTF; CDR3 DNA: TGTGCCAGCAGTTTAAGAGGGGAGGGAGGCTACACCTTC
V gene: TRBV18; clone size: -; D gene: -; J gene: TRBJ1-2; CDR3 protein: CASSPSENYGYTF; CDR3 DNA: TGTGCCAGCTCACCGAGTGAAAACTATGGCTACACCTTC
V gene: TRBV7-3; clone size: -; D gene: -; J gene: TRBJ2-3; CDR3 protein: CASSFSAPTDTQYF; CDR3 DNA: TGTGCCAGCAGCTTTAGCGCACCCACAGATACGCAGTATTTT
V gene: TRBV6-1; clone size: -; D gene: TRBD2; J gene: TRBJ2-5; CDR3 protein: CASSDSASGAPPYF; CDR3 DNA: TGTGCCAGCAGTGATTCCGCTAGCGGAGCCCCTCCGTACTTC